The sequence of this T cell receptor beta chain was determined in a study of blood T cell repertoires in COVID-19. Study processing details: The assay estimated nucleated cells by amplifying reference gene primers. This table comes from immunoSEQ multiplex PCR, and its TCRdb copy is limited to in-frame clones, with some not included. The V and J calls and clone size were taken over from that table, and D and trimming were inferred from the DNA. The sample has around 20,000 clones; 90% are singletons. Trimming removed 7 bases from V and 5 bases from J, with 14 bases in between. This CDR3 has 13 residues.

The gene calls are TRBV12-3 or TRBV12-4 and TRBJ2-5, with a possible D match to TRBD2 (6 bases). The source of this sequence is a man aged 65 to 85 with acute or convalescent COVID-19. Source material: peripheral blood. CDR3 protein: CASTSPGLETQYF. In nucleotides, the CDR3 is TGTGCCAGCACTTCTCCGGGACTTGAGACCCAGTACTTC.